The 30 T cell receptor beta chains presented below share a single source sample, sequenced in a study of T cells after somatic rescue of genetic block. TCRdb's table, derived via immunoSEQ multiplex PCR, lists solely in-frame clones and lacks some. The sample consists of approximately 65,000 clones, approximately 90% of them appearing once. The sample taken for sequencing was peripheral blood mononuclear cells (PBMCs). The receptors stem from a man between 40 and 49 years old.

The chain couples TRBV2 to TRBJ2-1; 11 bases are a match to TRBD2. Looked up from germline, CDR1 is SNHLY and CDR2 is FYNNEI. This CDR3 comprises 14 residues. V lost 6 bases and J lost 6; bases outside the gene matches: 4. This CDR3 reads CASRATSGSNEQFF. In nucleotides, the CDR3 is TGTGCCAGCAGGGCCACTAGCGGGAGCAATGAGCAGTTCTTC. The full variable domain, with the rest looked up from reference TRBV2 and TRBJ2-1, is EPEVTQTPSHQVTQMGQEVILRCVPISNHLYFYWYRQILGQKVEFLVSFYNNEISEKSEIFDDQFSVERPDGSNFTLKIRSTKLEDSAMYFCASRATSGSNEQFFGPGTRLTVL.

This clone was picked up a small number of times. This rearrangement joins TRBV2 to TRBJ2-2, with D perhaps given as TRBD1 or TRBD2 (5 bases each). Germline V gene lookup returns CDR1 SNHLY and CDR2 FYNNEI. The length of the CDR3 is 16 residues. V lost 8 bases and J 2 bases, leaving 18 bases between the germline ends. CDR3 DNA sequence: TGTGCCAGCGGAAGGAGACGGGGCCCAAACACCGGGGAGCTGTTTTTT. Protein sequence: CASGRRRGPNTGELFF.

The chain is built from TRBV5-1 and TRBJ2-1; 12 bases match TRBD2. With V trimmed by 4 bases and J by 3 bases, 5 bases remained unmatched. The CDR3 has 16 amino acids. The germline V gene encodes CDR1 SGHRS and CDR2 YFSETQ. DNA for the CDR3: TGCGCCAGCAGCCCCCTAGCGGGGGGGTTCTACAATGAGCAGTTCTTC. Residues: CASSPLAGGFYNEQFF.

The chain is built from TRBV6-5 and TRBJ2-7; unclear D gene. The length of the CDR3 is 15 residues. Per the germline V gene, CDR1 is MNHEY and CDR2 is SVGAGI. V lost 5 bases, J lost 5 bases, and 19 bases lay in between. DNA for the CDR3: TGTGCCAGCAGTCTTACCGGAGTAAGTCCCCACGAGCAGTACTTC. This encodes CASSLTGVSPHEQYF.

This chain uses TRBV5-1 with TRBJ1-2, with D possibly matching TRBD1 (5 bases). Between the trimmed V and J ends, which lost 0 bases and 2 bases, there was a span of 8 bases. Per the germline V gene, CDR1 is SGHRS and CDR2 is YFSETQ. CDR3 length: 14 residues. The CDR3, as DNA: TGCGCCAGCAGCTTGGTACAGGCCAACTATGGCTACACCTTC. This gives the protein CASSLVQANYGYTF.

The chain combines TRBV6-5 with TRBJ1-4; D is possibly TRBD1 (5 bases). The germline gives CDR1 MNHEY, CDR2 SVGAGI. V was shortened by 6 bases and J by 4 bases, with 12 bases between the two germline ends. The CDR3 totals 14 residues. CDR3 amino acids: CASSPTEGNEKLFF. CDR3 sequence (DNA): TGTGCCAGCAGCCCGACAGAGGGTAATGAAAAACTGTTTTTT.

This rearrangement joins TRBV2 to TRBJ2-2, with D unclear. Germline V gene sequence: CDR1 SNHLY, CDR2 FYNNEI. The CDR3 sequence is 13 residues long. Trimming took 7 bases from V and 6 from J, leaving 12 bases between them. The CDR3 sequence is CASIQVAAGELFF. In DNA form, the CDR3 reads TGTGCCAGCATCCAGGTCGCGGCCGGGGAGCTGTTTTTT.

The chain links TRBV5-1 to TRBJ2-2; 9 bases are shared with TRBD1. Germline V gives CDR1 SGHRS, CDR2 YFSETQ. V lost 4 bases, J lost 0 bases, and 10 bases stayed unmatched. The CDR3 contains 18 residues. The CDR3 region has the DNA TGCGCCAGCAGCCCCCGGACAGGGGCCGTTACGAACACCGGGGAGCTGTTTTTT. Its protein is CASSPRTGAVTNTGELFF.

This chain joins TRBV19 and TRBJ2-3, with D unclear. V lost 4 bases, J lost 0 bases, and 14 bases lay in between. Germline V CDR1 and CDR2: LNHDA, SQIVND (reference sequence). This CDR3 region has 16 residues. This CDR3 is CASSKAPETSTDTQYF. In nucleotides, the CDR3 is TGTGCCAGTAGTAAGGCACCAGAGACTAGCACAGATACGCAGTATTTT.

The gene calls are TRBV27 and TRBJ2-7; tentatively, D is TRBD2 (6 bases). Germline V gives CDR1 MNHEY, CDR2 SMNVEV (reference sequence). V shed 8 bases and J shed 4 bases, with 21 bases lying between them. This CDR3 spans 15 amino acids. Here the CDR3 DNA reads TGTGCCAGCTCCCTTGAGCGGAGGGGTCCTTACGAGCAGTACTTC. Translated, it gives CASSLERRGPYEQYF.

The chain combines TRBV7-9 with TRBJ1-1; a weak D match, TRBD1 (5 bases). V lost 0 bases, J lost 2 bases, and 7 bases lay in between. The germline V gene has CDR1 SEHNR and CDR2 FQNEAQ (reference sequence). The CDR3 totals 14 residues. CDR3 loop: CASSLAGGNTEAFF. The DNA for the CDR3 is TGTGCCAGCAGCTTAGCGGGGGGAAACACTGAAGCTTTCTTT.

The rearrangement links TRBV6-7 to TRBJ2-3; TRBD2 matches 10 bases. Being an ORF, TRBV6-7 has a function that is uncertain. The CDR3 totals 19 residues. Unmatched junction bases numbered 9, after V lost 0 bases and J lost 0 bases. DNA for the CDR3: TGTGCCAGCAGTTACTCTCTAGCGGGGGCCGAGGCTAGCACAGATACGCAGTATTTT. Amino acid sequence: CASSYSLAGAEASTDTQYF.

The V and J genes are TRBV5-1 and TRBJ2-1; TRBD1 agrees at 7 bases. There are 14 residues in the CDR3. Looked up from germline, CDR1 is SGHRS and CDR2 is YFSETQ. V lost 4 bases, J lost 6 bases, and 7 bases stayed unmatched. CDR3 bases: TGCGCCAGCAGCGGAGGCCGACAGGGCAATGAGCAGTTCTTC. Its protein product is CASSGGRQGNEQFF.

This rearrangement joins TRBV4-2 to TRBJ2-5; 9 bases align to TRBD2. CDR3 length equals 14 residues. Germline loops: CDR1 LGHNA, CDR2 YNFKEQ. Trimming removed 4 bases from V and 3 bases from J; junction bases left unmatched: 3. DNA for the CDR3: TGTGCCAGCAGCCGCGGGGGGGCTGAAGAGACCCAGTACTTC. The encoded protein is CASSRGGAEETQYF.

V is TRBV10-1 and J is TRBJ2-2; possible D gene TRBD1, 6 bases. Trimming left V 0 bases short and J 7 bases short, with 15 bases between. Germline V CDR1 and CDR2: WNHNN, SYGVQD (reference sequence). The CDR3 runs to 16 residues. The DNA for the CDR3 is TGCGCCAGCAGTGAGTCAAGGTGGACAGAAGACGGGGAGCTGTTTTTT. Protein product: CASSESRWTEDGELFF.

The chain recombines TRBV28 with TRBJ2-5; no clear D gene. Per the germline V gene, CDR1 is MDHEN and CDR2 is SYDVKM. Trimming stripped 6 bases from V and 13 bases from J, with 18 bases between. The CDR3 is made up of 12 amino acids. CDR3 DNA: TGTGCCAGCAGAACCTCTGACGAGGTGGGGTACTTC. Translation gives CASRTSDEVGYF. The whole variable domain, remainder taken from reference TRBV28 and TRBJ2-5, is DVKVTQSSRYLVKRTGEKVFLECVQDMDHENMFWYRQDPGLGLRLIYFSYDVKMKEKGDIPEGYSVSREKKERFSLILESASTNQTSMYLCASRTSDEVGYFGPGTRLLVL.

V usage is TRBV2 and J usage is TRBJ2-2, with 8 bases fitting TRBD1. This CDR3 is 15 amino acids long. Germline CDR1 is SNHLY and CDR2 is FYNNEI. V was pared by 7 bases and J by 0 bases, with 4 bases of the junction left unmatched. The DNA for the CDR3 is TGTGCCAGCAATCGGGACAGGACGAACACCGGGGAGCTGTTTTTT. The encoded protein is CASNRDRTNTGELFF.

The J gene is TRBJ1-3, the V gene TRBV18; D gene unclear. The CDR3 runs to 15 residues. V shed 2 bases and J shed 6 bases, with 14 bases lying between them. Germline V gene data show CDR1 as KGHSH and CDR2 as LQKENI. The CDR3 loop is CASSPSYDKANTIYF. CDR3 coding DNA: TGTGCCAGCTCACCATCGTATGACAAGGCAAACACCATATATTTT.

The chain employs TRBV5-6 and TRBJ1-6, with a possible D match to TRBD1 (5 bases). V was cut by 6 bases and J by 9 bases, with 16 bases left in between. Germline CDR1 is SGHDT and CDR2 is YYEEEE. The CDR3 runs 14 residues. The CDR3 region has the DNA TGTGCCAGCACCGGGGGAGGGATCAGTTCACCCCTCCACTTT. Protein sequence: CASTGGGISSPLHF.

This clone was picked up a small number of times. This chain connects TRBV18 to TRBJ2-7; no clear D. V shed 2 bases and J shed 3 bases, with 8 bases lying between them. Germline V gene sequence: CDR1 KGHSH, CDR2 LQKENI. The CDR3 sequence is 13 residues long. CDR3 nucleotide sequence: TGTGCCAGCTCACCAGAGATGGACTACGAGCAGTACTTC. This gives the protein CASSPEMDYEQYF.

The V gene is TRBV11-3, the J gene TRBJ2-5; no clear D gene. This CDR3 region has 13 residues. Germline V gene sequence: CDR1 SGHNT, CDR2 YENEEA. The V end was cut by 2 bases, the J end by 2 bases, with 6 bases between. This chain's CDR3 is CASSLTSQETQYF. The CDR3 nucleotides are TGTGCCAGCAGCTTAACTTCACAAGAGACCCAGTACTTC.

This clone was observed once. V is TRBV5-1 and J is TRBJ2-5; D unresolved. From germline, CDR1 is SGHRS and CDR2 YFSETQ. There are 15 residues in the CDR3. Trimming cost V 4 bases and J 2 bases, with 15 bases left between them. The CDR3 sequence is CASSLLRNRQETQYF. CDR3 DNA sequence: TGCGCCAGCAGCCTTTTACGGAACCGGCAAGAGACCCAGTACTTC.

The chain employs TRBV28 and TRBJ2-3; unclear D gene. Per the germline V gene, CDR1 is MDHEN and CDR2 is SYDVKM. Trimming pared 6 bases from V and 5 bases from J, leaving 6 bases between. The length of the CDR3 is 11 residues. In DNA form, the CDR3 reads TGTGCCAGCAGCGGCAGAGATACGCAGTATTTT. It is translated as CASSGRDTQYF. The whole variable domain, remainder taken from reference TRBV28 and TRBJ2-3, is DVKVTQSSRYLVKRTGEKVFLECVQDMDHENMFWYRQDPGLGLRLIYFSYDVKMKEKGDIPEGYSVSREKKERFSLILESASTNQTSMYLCASSGRDTQYFGPGTRLTVL.

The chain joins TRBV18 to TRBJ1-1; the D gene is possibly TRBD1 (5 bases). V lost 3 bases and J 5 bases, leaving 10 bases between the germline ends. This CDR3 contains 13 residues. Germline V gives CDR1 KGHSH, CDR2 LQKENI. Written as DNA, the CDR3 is TGTGCCAGCTCACCCCAGGGTTCAACTGAAGCTTTCTTT. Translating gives CASSPQGSTEAFF.

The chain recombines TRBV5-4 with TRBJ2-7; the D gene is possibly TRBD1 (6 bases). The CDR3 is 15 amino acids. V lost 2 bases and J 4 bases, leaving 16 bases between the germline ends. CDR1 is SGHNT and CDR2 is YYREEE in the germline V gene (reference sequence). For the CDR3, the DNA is TGTGCCAGCAGCTTCACAGGGTCGCACGCTTACGAGCAGTACTTC. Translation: CASSFTGSHAYEQYF. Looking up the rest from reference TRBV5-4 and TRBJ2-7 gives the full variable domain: ETGVTQSPTHLIKTRGQQVTLRCSSQSGHNTVSWYQQALGQGPQFIFQYYREEENGRGNFPPRFSGLQFPNYSSELNVNALELDDSALYLCASSFTGSHAYEQYFGPGTRLTVT.

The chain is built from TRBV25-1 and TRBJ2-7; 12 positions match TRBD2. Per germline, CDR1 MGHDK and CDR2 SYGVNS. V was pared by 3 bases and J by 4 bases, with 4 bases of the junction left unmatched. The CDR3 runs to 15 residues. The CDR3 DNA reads TGTGCCAGCAGTGAGCCGGGACTAGCGGGTTACGAGCAGTACTTC. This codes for CASSEPGLAGYEQYF.

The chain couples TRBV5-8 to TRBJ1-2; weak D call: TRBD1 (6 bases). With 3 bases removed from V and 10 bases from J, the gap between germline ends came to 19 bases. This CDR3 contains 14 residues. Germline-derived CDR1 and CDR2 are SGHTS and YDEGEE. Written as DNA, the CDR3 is TGTGCCAGCAGCTGGGGCCGGGACGGGGGCCTCTACACCTTC. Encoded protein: CASSWGRDGGLYTF.

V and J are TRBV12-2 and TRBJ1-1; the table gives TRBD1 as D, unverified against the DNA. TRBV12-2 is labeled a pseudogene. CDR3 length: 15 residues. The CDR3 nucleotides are TGTGCAAGTCGCTGCCGGGACAATCGGAACACTGAAGCTTTCTTT. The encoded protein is CASRCRDNRNTEAFF.

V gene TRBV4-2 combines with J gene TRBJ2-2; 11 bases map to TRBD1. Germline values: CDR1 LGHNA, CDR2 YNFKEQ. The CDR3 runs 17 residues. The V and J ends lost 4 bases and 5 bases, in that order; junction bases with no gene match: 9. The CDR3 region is CASSRPGQGARTGELFF. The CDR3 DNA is TGTGCCAGCAGCCGTCCTGGACAGGGGGCGCGAACCGGGGAGCTGTTTTTT.

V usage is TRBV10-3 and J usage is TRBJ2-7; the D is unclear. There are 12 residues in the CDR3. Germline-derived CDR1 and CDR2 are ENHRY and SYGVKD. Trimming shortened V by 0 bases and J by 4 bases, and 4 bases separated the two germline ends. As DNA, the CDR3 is TGTGCCATCAGTGAGTCGGATTACGAGCAGTACTTC. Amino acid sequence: CAISESDYEQYF.